The rows below give T cell receptor beta chains drawn from one sample of a study of cytomegalovirus exposure and HLA in healthy donors. Sequenced by immunoSEQ multiplex PCR; TCRdb stores in-frame clones only, minus some. The sample shows about 68,000 clones, 80% to 90% of them seen only once. The material sequenced was PBMCs. The source of these receptors is a human donor in good health. Both conserved end residues are part of each CDR3. D genes are given only for firm matches. Clone size is given for some rows only: seen once, a few or many times, or a class if the clone is expanded.

clone size	V gene	D gene	J gene	CDR3 DNA	CDR3 protein
NA	TRBV19	TRBD2	TRBJ2-5	TGTGCCAGTAGTATAGAGGCTAGCGGAGAGACCCAGTACTTC	CASSIEASGETQYF
once	TRBV19	TRBD1	TRBJ1-3	TGTGCCAGTGGAACAGGGGAAACTGGAAACACCATATATTTT	CASGTGETGNTIYF
NA	TRBV5-1	NA	TRBJ1-2	TGCGCCAGCAGCACCCAGACAGCTAACTATGGCTACACCTTC	CASSTQTANYGYTF
NA	TRBV6-5	NA	TRBJ1-4	TGTGCCAGCAGTTCTCCCCAGGACAGTGATGAAAAACTGTTTTTT	CASSSPQDSDEKLFF
NA	TRBV4-3	TRBD1	TRBJ2-7	TGCGCCAGCAGCCAAGATATGGACAGGATAGGATACGAGCAGTACTTC	CASSQDMDRIGYEQYF
few	TRBV29-1	NA	TRBJ1-4	TGCAGCGCCGGGGGAGGGACAACTAATGAAAAACTGTTTTTT	CSAGGGTTNEKLFF
NA	TRBV6-6	NA	TRBJ1-1	TGTGCCAGCAGAACGGGAGGAGACACTGAAGCTTTCTTT	CASRTGGDTEAFF
NA	TRBV5-1	NA	TRBJ2-3	TGCGCCAGCCGTTTCGCAGATACGCAGTATTTT	CASRFADTQYF
NA	TRBV6-1	TRBD1	TRBJ2-5	TGTGCCAGCAGTGACAGGGGGCAAGAGACCCAGTACTTC	CASSDRGQETQYF
NA	TRBV2	NA	TRBJ2-7	TGTGCCAGCAGTAGCCCGGGACTTTCAGGTGGAGAGCAGTACTTC	CASSSPGLSGGEQYF